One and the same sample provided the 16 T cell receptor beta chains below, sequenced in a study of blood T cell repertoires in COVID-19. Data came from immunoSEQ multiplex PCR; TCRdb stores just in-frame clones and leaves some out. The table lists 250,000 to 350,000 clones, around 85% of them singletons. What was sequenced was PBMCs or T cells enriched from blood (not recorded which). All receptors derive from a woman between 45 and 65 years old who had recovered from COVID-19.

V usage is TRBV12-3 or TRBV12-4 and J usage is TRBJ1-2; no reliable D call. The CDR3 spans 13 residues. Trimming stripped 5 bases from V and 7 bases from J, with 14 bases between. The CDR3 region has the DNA TGTGCCAGCAGTCCCGACGGAGCAGTTGGCTACACCTTC. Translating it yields CASSPDGAVGYTF.

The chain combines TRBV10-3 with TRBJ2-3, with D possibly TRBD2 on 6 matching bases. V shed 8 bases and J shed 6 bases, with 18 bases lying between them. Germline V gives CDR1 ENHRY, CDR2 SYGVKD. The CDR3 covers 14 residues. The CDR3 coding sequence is TGTGCCATCCGGGACTCAGGTGGTATGGATACGCAGTATTTT. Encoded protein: CAIRDSGGMDTQYF.

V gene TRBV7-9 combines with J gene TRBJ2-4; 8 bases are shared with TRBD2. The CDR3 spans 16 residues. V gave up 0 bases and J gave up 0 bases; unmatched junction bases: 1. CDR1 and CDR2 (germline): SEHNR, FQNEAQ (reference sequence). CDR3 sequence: CASSLASGIAKNIQYF. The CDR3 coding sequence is TGTGCCAGCAGCTTAGCTAGCGGGATAGCCAAAAACATTCAGTACTTC.

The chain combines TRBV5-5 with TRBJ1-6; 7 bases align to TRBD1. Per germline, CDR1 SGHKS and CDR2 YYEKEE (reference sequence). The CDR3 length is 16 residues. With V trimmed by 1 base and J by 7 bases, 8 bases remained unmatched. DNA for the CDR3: TGTGCCAGCAGCTTGTGGGGTGGGACAGAGAATTCACCCCTCCACTTT. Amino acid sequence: CASSLWGGTENSPLHF. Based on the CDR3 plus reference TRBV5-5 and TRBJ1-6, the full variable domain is DAGVTQSPTHLIKTRGQQVTLRCSPISGHKSVSWYQQVLGQGPQFIFQYYEKEERGRGNFPDRFSARQFPNYSSELNVNALLLGDSALYLCASSLWGGTENSPLHFGNGTRLTVT.

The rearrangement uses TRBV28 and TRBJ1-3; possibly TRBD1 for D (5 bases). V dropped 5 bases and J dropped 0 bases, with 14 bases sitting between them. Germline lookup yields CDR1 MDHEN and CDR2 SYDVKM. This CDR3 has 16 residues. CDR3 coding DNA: TGTGCCAGCAGTCCCGTTGGGGGACTCTCTGGAAACACCATATATTTT. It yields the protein CASSPVGGLSGNTIYF.

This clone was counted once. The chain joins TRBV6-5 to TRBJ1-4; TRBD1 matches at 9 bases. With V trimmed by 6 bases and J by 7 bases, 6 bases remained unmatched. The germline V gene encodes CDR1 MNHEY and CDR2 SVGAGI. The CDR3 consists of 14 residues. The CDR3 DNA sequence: TGTGCCAGCAGGGTGGGGACAGGGTTTGAAAAACTGTTTTTT. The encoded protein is CASRVGTGFEKLFF.

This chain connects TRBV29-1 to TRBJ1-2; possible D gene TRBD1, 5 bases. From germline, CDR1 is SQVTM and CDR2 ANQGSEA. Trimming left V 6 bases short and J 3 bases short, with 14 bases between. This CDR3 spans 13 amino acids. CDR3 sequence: CSVGGGKDYGYTF. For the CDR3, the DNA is TGCAGCGTGGGGGGAGGAAAAGACTATGGCTACACCTTC.

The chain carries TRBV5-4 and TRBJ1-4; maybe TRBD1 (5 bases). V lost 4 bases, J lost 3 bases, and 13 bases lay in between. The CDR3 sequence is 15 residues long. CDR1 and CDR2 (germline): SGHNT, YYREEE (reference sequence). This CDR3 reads CASSAGGVANEKLFF. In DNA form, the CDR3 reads TGTGCCAGCAGCGCCGGGGGGGTAGCTAATGAAAAACTGTTTTTT.

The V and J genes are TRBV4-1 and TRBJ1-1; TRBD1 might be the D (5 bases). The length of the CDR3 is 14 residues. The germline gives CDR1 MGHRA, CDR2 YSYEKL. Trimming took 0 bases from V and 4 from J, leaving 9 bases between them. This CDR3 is CASSQDNGATEAFF. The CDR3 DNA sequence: TGCGCCAGCAGCCAAGATAATGGGGCCACTGAAGCTTTCTTT.

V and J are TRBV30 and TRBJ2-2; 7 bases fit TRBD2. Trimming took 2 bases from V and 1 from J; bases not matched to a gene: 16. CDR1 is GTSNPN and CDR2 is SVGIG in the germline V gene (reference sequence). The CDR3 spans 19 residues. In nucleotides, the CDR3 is TGTGCCTGGAGTCCTACGCCCGGGACTACCTTTTTGAACACCGGGGAGCTGTTTTTT. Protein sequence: CAWSPTPGTTFLNTGELFF. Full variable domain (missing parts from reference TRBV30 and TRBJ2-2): SQTIHQWPATLVQPVGSPLSLECTVEGTSNPNLYWYRQAAGRGLQLLFYSVGIGQISSEVPQNLSASRPQDRQFILSSKKLLLSDSGFYLCAWSPTPGTTFLNTGELFFGEGSRLTVL.

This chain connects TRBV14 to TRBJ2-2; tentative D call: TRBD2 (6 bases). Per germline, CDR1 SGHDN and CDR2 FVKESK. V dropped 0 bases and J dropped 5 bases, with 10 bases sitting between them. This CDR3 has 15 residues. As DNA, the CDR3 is TGTGCCAGCAGCCAAGAGCTAGCGAGTACCGGGGAGCTGTTTTTT. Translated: CASSQELASTGELFF. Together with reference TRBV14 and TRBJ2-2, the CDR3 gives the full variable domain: EAGVTQFPSHSVIEKGQTVTLRCDPISGHDNLYWYRRVMGKEIKFLLHFVKESKQDESGMPNNRFLAERTGGTYSTLKVQPAELEDSGVYFCASSQELASTGELFFGEGSRLTVL.

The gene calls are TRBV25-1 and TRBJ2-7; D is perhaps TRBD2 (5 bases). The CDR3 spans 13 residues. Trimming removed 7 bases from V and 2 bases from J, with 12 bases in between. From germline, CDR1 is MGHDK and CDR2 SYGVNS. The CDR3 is CASKPGSAYEQYF. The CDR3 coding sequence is TGTGCCAGCAAACCGGGGAGCGCCTACGAGCAGTACTTC.

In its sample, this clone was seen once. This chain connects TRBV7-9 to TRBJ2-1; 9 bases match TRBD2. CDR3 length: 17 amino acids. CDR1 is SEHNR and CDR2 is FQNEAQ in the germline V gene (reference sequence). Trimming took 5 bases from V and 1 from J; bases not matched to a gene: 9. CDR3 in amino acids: CASSTYPRGGSYNEQFF. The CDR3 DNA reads TGTGCCAGCAGCACCTACCCGCGGGGGGGATCCTACAATGAGCAGTTCTTC.

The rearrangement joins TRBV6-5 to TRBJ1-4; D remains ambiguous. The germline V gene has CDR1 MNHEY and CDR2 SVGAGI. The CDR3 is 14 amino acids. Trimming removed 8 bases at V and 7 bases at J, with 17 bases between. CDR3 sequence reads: CASSTTRTGEKLFF. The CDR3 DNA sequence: TGTGCCAGCTCTACGACTAGGACGGGTGAAAAACTGTTTTTT.

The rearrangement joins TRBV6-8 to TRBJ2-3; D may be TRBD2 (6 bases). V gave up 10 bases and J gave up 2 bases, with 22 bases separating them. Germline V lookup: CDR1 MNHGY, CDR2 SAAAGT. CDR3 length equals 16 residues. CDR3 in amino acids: CATHHTPAGLTDTQYF. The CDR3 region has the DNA TGTGCCACCCACCATACGCCCGCGGGGCTCACAGATACGCAGTATTTT.

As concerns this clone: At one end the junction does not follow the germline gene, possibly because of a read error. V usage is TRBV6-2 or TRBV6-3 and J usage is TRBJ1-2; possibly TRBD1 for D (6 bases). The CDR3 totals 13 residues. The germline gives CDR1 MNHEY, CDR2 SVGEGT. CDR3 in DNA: TGTGCCAGCAGTCTCTACAGGGATTATGACTACACCTTC. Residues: CASSLYRDYDYTF.